The sequence of this TCR beta chain was determined in a study of OX40 agonist ivuxolimab in advanced cancers. Germline CDR1 and CDR2: SQVTM and ANQGSEA. This CDR3 spans 14 amino acids. V was shortened by 5 bases and J by 1 base, with 15 bases between the two germline ends. General observations from the study: Both CD4+ and CD8+ T cell populations in blood had undergone clonal expansion by week 6 at 0.1 to 3.0 mg/kg. The mean number of expanded clones was higher in CD8+ T cells than in CD4+.

TCRdb's table, derived via immunoSEQ multiplex PCR, lists solely in-frame clones and lacks some. The sample records approximately 50,000 clones, around four fifths being singletons. Blood specimens came from baseline, cycle 4 day 1, and cycle 7 day 1. As for this clone: Its antigen is as yet unknown.

This chain connects TRBV29-1 to TRBJ2-7; TRBD1 is a possible D gene (6 bases). This clonotype originated in an adult with an advanced solid tumor such as melanoma, head and neck, liver or kidney cancer. The specimen was CD4+ or CD8+ T cells sorted from blood, collected in a trial of the OX40 agonist ivuxolimab. The DNA of the CDR3 is TGCAGCGTTCAAGGGATGGACAGTTCCTACGAGCAGTACTTC. As protein: CSVQGMDSSYEQYF.